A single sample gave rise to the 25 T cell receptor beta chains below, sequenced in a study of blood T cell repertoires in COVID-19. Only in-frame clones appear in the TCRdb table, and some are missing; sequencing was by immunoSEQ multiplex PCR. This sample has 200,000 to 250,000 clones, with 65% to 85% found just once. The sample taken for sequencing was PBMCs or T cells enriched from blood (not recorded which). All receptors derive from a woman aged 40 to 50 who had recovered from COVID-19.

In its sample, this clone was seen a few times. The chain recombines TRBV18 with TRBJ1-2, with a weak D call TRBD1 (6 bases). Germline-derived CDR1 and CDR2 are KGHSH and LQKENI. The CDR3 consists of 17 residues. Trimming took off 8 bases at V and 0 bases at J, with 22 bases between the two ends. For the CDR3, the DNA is TGTGCCAGCGCGACGACCCCCACAGGGAATTCTAACTATGGCTACACCTTC. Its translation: CASATTPTGNSNYGYTF.

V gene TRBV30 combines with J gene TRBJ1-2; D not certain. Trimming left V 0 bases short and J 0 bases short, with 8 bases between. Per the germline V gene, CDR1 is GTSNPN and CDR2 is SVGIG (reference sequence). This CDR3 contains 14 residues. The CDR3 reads CAWSVASTNYGYTF. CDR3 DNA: TGTGCCTGGAGTGTGGCCTCAACTAACTATGGCTACACCTTC.

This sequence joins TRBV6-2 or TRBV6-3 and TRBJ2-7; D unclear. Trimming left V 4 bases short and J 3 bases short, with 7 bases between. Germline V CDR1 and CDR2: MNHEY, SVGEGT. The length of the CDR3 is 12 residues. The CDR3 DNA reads TGTGCCAGCAGTTCCCCTATCTACGAGCAGTACGTC. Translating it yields CASSSPIYEQYV.

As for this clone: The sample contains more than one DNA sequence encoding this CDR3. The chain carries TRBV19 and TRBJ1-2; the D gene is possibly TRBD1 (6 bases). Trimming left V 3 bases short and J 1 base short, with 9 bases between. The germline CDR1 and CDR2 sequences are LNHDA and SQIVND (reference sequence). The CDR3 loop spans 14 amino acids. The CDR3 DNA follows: TGTGCCAGTAGTATCACAGGGAGTAACTATGGCTACACCTTC. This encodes CASSITGSNYGYTF.

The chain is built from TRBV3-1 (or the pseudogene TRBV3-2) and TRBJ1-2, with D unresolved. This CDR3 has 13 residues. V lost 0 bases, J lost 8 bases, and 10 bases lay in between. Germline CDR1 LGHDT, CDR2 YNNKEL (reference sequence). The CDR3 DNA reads TGTGCCAGCAGCCAAGACAGAGGCGACGGCTACACCTTC. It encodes CASSQDRGDGYTF.

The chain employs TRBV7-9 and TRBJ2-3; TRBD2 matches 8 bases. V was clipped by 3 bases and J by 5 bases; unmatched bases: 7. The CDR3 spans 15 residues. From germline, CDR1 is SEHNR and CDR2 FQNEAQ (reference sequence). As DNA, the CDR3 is TGTGCCAGCAGCTTCACGGGGGGGCAAGGAGATACGCAGTATTTT. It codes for CASSFTGGQGDTQYF.

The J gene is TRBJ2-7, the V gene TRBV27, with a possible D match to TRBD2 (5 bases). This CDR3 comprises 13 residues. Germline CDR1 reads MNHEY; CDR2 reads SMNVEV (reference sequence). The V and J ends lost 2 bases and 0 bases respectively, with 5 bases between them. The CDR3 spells CASSLAGSYEQYF. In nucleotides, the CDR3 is TGTGCCAGCAGTTTAGCGGGCTCCTACGAGCAGTACTTC.

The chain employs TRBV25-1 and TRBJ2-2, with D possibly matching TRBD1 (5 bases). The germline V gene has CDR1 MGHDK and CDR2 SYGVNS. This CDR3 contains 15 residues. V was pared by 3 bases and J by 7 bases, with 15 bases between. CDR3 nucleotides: TGTGCCAGCAGTGATTTTTCCAGGGATTACGGGGAGCTGTTTTTT. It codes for CASSDFSRDYGELFF.

The CDR3 nucleotides are TGTGCCAGCAGCTCCGGGACATTCGGCTACACCTTC. Its protein is CASSSGTFGYTF. This chain uses TRBV7-2 with TRBJ1-2; D might be TRBD1 (6 bases). Germline loops: CDR1 SGHTA, CDR2 FQGNSA. V gave up 4 bases and J gave up 8 bases, with 11 bases separating them. There are 12 residues in the CDR3. Supplemented by reference TRBV7-2 and TRBJ1-2, the full variable domain reads GAGVSQSPSNKVTEKGKDVELRCDPISGHTALYWYRQSLGQGLEFLIYFQGNSAPDKSGLPSDRFSAERTGGSVSTLTIQRTQQEDSAVYLCASSSGTFGYTFGSGTRLTVV.

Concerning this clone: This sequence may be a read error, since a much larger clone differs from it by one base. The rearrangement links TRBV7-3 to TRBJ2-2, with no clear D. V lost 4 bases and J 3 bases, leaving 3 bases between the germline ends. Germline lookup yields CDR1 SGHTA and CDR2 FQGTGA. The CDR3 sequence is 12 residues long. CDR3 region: CASSSDTGELFF. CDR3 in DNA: TGTGCCAGCAGCTCTGACACCGGGGAGCTGTTTTTT.

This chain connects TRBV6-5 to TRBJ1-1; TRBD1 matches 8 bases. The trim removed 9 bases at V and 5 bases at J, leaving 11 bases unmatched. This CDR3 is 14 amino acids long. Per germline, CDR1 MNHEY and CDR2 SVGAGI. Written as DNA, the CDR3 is TGTGCCAGTTCGTCGGGACAGGCCCGAACTGAAGCTTTCTTT. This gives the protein CASSSGQARTEAFF.

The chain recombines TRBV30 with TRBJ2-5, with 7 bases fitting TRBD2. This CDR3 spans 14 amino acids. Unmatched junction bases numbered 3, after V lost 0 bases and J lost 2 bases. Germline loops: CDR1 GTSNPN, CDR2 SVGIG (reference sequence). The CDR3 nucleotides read TGTGCCTGGAGTGTGGGGACTACTCAAGAGACCCAGTACTTC. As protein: CAWSVGTTQETQYF.

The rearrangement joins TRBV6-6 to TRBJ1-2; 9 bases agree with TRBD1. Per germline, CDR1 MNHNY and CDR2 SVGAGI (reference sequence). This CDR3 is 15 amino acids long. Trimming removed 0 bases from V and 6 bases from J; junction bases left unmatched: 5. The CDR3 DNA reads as TGTGCCAGCAGTTACTCCCGACAGGGGGAGGATGGCTACACCTTC. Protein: CASSYSRQGEDGYTF.

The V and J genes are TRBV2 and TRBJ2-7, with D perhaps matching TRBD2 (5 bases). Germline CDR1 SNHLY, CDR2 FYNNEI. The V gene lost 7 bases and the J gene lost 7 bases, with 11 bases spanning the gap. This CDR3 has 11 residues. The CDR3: CASKNREEQYF. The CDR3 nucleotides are TGTGCCAGCAAAAACCGGGAAGAGCAGTACTTC.

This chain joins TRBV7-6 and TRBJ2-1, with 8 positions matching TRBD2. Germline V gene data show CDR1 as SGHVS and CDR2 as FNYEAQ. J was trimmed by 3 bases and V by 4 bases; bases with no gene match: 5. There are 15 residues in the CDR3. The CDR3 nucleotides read TGTGCCAGCAGCTCGAGACTAGCGATCTACAATGAGCAGTTCTTC. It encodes CASSSRLAIYNEQFF. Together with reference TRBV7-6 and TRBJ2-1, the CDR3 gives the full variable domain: GAGVSQSPRYKVTKRGQDVALRCDPISGHVSLYWYRQALGQGPEFLTYFNYEAQQDKSGLPNDRFSAERPEGSISTLTIQRTEQRDSAMYRCASSSRLAIYNEQFFGPGTRLTVL.

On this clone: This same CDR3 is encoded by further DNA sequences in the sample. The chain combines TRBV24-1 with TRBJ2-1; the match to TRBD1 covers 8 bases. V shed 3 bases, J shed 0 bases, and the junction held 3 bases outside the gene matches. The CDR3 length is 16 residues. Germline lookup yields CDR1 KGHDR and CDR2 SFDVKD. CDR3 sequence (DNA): TGTGCCACCAGTGATAGGACAGGGAGCTCCTACAATGAGCAGTTCTTC. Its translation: CATSDRTGSSYNEQFF.

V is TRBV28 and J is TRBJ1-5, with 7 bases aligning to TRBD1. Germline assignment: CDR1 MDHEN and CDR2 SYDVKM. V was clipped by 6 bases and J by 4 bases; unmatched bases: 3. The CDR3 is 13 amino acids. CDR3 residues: CASSGTENQPQHF. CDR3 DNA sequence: TGTGCCAGCAGCGGGACAGAGAATCAGCCCCAGCATTTT.

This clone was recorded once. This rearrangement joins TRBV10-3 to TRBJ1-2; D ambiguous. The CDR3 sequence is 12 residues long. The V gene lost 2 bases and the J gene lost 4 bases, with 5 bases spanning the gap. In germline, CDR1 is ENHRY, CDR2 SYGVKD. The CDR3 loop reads CAISEESYGYTF. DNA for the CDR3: TGTGCCATCAGTGAGGAGAGCTATGGCTACACCTTC.

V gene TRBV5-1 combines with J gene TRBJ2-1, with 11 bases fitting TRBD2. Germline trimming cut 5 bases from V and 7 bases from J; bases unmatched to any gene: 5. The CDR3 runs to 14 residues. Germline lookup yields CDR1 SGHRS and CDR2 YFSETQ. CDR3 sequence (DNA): TGCGCCAGCAGGTGGATAGCGGGAGGGAATGAGCAGTTCTTC. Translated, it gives CASRWIAGGNEQFF. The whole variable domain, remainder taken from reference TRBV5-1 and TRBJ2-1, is KAGVTQTPRYLIKTRGQQVTLSCSPISGHRSVSWYQQTPGQGLQFLFEYFSETQRNKGNFPGRFSGRQFSNSRSEMNVSTLELGDSALYLCASRWIAGGNEQFFGPGTRLTVL.

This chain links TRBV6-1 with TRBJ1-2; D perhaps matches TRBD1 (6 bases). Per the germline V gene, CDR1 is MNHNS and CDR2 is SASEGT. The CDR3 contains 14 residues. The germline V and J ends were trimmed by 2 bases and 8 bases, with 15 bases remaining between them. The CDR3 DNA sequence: TGTGCCAGCAGTGAAAGGGGGAGCCTAGGAGGCTACACCTTC. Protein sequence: CASSERGSLGGYTF.

CDR3 residues: CASSPRQGRGTEAFF. CDR3 sequence (DNA): TGTGCCAGTAGTCCCCGACAGGGGAGAGGCACTGAAGCTTTCTTT. This rearrangement joins TRBV19 to TRBJ1-1, with 8 bases that match TRBD1. V was clipped by 5 bases and J by 4 bases; unmatched bases: 9. Germline CDR1 LNHDA, CDR2 SQIVND (reference sequence). CDR3 length equals 15 residues.

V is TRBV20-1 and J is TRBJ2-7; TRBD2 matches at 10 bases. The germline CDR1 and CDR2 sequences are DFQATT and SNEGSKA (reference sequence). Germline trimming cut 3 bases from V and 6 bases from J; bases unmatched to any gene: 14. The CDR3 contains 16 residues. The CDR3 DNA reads TGCAGTGCTAGTGCGAGGACTAGCGGTAATTGGGGCGAGCAGTACTTC. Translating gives CSASARTSGNWGEQYF.

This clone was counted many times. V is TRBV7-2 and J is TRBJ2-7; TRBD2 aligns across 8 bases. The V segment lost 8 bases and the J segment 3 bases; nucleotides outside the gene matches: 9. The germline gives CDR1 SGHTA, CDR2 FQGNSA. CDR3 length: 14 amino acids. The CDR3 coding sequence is TGTGCCAGCTCCTCGGGGGGGAGCCTCTACGAGCAGTACTTC. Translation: CASSSGGSLYEQYF.

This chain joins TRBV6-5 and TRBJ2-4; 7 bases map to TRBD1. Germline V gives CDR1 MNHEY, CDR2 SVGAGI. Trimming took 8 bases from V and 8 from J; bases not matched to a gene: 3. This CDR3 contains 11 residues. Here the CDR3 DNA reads TGTGCCAGCGACAGGGATTACATTCAGTACTTC. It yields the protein CASDRDYIQYF.

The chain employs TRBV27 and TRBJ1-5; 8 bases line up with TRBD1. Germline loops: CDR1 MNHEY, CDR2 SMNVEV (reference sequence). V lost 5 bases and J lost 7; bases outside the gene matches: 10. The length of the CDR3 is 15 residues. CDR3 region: CASSPAGQGRQPQHF. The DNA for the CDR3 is TGTGCCAGCAGTCCCGCCGGACAGGGAAGGCAGCCCCAGCATTTT.